A few counts support the clone carrying this T cell receptor (beta chain). Its target is not known. The assay was immunoSEQ multiplex PCR, and TCRdb's table has in-frame clones only and misses some. Altogether roughly 140,000 clones are present, about 89% being singletons, with the ten largest covering approximately 3.2%. Germline values: CDR1 MNHEY, CDR2 SVGAGI. V gave up 5 bases and J gave up 2 bases, with 13 bases separating them. This CDR3 has 14 amino acids. The source of the sample is a study of cytomegalovirus exposure and HLA in healthy donors. Whole-study results and caveats: Subsequent analysis found a tendency for first-cohort TCR clusters to co-occur within the 90 to 150 validation repertoires. In vitro confirmation showed a few CMV-associated chains to be CMV antigen specific. Most observed TCR sequences were rare, whereas some public TCRs were detected in many donors.

The chain carries TRBV6-5 and TRBJ2-7; D gene unclear. What was sequenced was PBMCs. The source of this sequence is a woman in her late teens or twenties in good health and CMV-seropositive. In nucleotides, the CDR3 is TGTGCCAGCAGTGAATCGGGTCCCCCCTACGAGCAGTACTTC. This sequence encodes CASSESGPPYEQYF.